One and the same sample provided the 28 T cell receptor beta chains below, sequenced in a study of vaccination and CD4 T cells after COVID-19. Specified treatment: roughly 11-day PBMC culture with coronavirus spike peptide pools or control peptides (ViraFEST assay). It was before the COVID-19 pandemic (2011-2018) that the unexposed donor's CD4+ T cells were collected. Researchers used the Oncomine TCR Beta short-read assay to sequence DNA from cultured CD4+ T cells. Cultures of CD4+ T cells served as the source for extracting genomic DNA. TCRdb used MiXCR to reprocess the PCR reads, holding one entry per CDR3 protein. The table includes some 10,000 distinct CDR3 sequences, under 35% detected once. These receptors' antigens are unknown. The material sequenced was CD4+ T cells from blood, cultured in vitro. These receptors all stem from a human donor in good health.

The DNA for the CDR3 is TGTGCCAGCAGCTTAGTAGCGGGAAGGGAGCTGTTTTTT. It is translated as CASSLVAGRELFF. The rearrangement links TRBV7-2 to TRBJ2-2, with 8 bases fitting TRBD2. This CDR3 has 13 amino acids. V shed 1 base, J shed 9 bases, and the junction held 1 base outside the gene matches. The germline V gene encodes CDR1 SGHTA and CDR2 FQGNSA.

This clonotype was observed a handful of times. The chain links TRBV28 to TRBJ1-1, with unresolved D. The germline V gene has CDR1 MDHEN and CDR2 SYDVKM. This CDR3 is built from 14 residues. V was clipped by 6 bases and J by 3 bases, with 14 bases between them. In DNA form, the CDR3 reads TGTGCCAGCAGGGCCGGAGGATCCTACACTGAAGCTTTCTTT. Translated, it gives CASRAGGSYTEAFF.

The chain joins TRBV20-1 to TRBJ1-6, with D unresolved. The germline V gene encodes CDR1 DFQATT and CDR2 SNEGSKA (reference sequence). V was pared by 6 bases and J by 1 base, with 10 bases between. The CDR3 contains 14 residues. In DNA, the CDR3 is TGCAGTGCCCTAGGAGAGTCCTATAATTCACCCCTCCACTTT. Its protein is CSALGESYNSPLHF.

The CDR3 here is CASSSGPGETPLHF. CDR3 in DNA: TGTGCCAGCAGCTCGGGACCGGGGGAGACACCCCTCCACTTT. The V gene is TRBV5-5, the J gene TRBJ1-6; D possibly corresponds to TRBD1 (5 bases). The V end lost 3 bases, the J end lost 11 bases, and 15 bases lay between the germline ends. Germline values: CDR1 SGHKS, CDR2 YYEKEE (reference sequence). The CDR3 contains 14 residues. The full variable domain, its missing parts supplied by reference TRBV5-5 and TRBJ1-6, is DAGVTQSPTHLIKTRGQQVTLRCSPISGHKSVSWYQQVLGQGPQFIFQYYEKEERGRGNFPDRFSARQFPNYSSELNVNALLLGDSALYLCASSSGPGETPLHFGNGTRLTVT.

The rearrangement joins TRBV6-1 to TRBJ2-5; unclear D gene. The CDR3 has 13 amino acids. Trimming pared 6 bases from V and 6 bases from J, leaving 14 bases between. The germline V gene encodes CDR1 MNHNS and CDR2 SASEGT. The DNA of the CDR3 is TGTGCCAGCAGCCCCGACCTAGTAAAGACCCAGTACTTC. Translating it yields CASSPDLVKTQYF.

The rearrangement joins TRBV11-2 to TRBJ2-1; tentatively, D is TRBD2 (5 bases). This CDR3 spans 11 amino acids. Trimming took off 5 bases at V and 9 bases at J, with 8 bases between the two ends. Germline CDR1 reads SGHAT; CDR2 reads FQNNGV. The CDR3 protein is CASSVGLEQFF. Here the CDR3 DNA reads TGTGCCAGCAGCGTCGGACTTGAGCAGTTCTTC.

The table lists this clonotype with a count of one. The V and J genes are TRBV14 and TRBJ2-5; D is uncertain. This CDR3 has 16 amino acids. Between the trimmed V and J ends, which lost 4 bases and 3 bases, there was a span of 18 bases. Germline lookup yields CDR1 SGHDN and CDR2 FVKESK. DNA of the CDR3: TGTGCCAGCAGCCTTCCCTCGACGGTAGCAAAAGAGACCCAGTACTTC. Translation gives CASSLPSTVAKETQYF.

V gene TRBV9 combines with J gene TRBJ1-6; D gene ambiguous. CDR3 length equals 16 residues. V was pared by 4 bases and J by 2 bases, with 13 bases between. Germline V gene lookup returns CDR1 SGDLS and CDR2 YYNGEE. The CDR3 nucleotides are TGTGCCAGCAGCAGATTGGAACGCCCCTATAATTCACCCCTCCACTTT. Protein product: CASSRLERPYNSPLHF.

V is TRBV6-2 or TRBV6-3 and J is TRBJ2-1; D is undetermined. This CDR3 contains 12 residues. Trimming removed 2 bases from V and 9 bases from J, with 8 bases in between. Germline V gives CDR1 MNHEY, CDR2 SVGEGT. The CDR3 spells CASSYAAGEQFF. In DNA form, the CDR3 reads TGTGCCAGCAGTTACGCGGCAGGTGAGCAGTTCTTC.

The chain combines TRBV30 with TRBJ1-1; D is perhaps TRBD1 (5 bases). The germline V and J ends were trimmed by 7 bases and 2 bases, with 11 bases remaining between them. This CDR3 comprises 12 residues. CDR1 and CDR2 from the germline V gene are GTSNPN and SVGIG (reference sequence). In nucleotides, the CDR3 is TGTGCCTTGGAGGGGTATAACACTGAAGCTTTCTTT. The encoded protein is CALEGYNTEAFF.

J is TRBJ2-7 and V is TRBV12-3 or TRBV12-4; 8 bases match TRBD1. The CDR3 covers 15 residues. The trim removed 6 bases at V and 0 bases at J, leaving 7 bases unmatched. The CDR3 DNA sequence: TGTGCCAGCAGAAGAAACAGGGGGAGCTCCTACGAGCAGTACTTC. It translates to CASRRNRGSSYEQYF.

Only a few counts were recorded for this clonotype. This rearrangement joins TRBV29-1 to TRBJ1-1, with D uncertain. The CDR3 is 14 amino acids. Germline V gene lookup returns CDR1 SQVTM and CDR2 ANQGSEA. The V end lost 6 bases, the J end lost 4 bases, and 18 bases lay between the germline ends. CDR3 residues: CSVLRAGLGTEAFF. In nucleotides, the CDR3 is TGCAGCGTGCTACGGGCGGGGTTGGGCACTGAAGCTTTCTTT.

J is TRBJ1-1 and V is TRBV30, with a possible D match to TRBD1 (6 bases). Per germline, CDR1 GTSNPN and CDR2 SVGIG (reference sequence). The V gene lost 5 bases and the J gene lost 5 bases, with 18 bases spanning the gap. This CDR3 has 14 amino acids. In DNA, the CDR3 is TGTGCCTGGGAGACCCAGGGGATTCGGACTGAAGCTTTCTTT. It specifies CAWETQGIRTEAFF. Filled out from reference TRBV30 and TRBJ1-1, the complete variable domain reads SQTIHQWPATLVQPVGSPLSLECTVEGTSNPNLYWYRQAAGRGLQLLFYSVGIGQISSEVPQNLSASRPQDRQFILSSKKLLLSDSGFYLCAWETQGIRTEAFFGQGTRLTVV.

In nucleotides, the CDR3 is TGCAGTGCTAGAATAGCCTCCCAGGACCAAGAGACCCAGTACTTC. This translates into CSARIASQDQETQYF. This rearrangement joins TRBV20-1 to TRBJ2-5; D is unresolved. Trimming stripped 2 bases from V and 0 bases from J, with 13 bases between. There are 15 residues in the CDR3. Germline CDR1 is DFQATT and CDR2 is SNEGSKA (reference sequence).

V is TRBV20-1 and J is TRBJ1-1, with D uncertain. The germline gives CDR1 DFQATT, CDR2 SNEGSKA (reference sequence). This CDR3 has 14 residues. Trimming cost V 0 bases and J 2 bases, with 10 bases left between them. CDR3 DNA sequence: TGCAGTGCTAGAGATCGAGAACTTAACACTGAAGCTTTCTTT. Translating it yields CSARDRELNTEAFF.

There are a few counts of this clonotype. J is TRBJ2-1 and V is TRBV7-8; 11 bases fit TRBD2. The length of the CDR3 is 15 residues. CDR1 is SGHVS, CDR2 FQNEAQ, per germline. The V segment lost 5 bases and the J segment 3 bases; nucleotides outside the gene matches: 3. CDR3: CASSQLAGVYNEQFF. DNA of the CDR3: TGTGCCAGCAGCCAACTAGCGGGGGTCTACAATGAGCAGTTCTTC. Using reference TRBV7-8 and TRBJ2-1 for the parts outside the CDR3, the full variable domain is GAGVSQSPRYKVAKRGQDVALRCDPISGHVSLFWYQQALGQGPEFLTYFQNEAQLDKSGLPSDRFFAERPEGSVSTLKIQRTQQEDSAVYLCASSQLAGVYNEQFFGPGTRLTVL.

This clonotype was detected a few times. The CDR3 DNA follows: TGTGCCAGCAGTTTGGCGGATCAGCCCCAGCATTTT. It is translated as CASSLADQPQHF. The rearrangement joins TRBV28 to TRBJ1-5; no definite D call. Trimming left V 3 bases short and J 5 bases short, with 5 bases between. This CDR3 comprises 12 residues. Germline V gene data show CDR1 as MDHEN and CDR2 as SYDVKM.

The chain couples TRBV28 to TRBJ1-1; D ambiguous. The CDR3 consists of 14 residues. Per germline, CDR1 MDHEN and CDR2 SYDVKM. V lost 4 bases to trimming and J lost 4 bases, with 13 bases between them. Here the CDR3 DNA reads TGTGCCAGCAGTTCGACGGTTACTGGCACTGAAGCTTTCTTT. Its translation: CASSSTVTGTEAFF.

This sequence joins TRBV18 and TRBJ2-1; the D gene is possibly TRBD2 (6 bases). This CDR3 region has 15 residues. Looked up from germline, CDR1 is KGHSH and CDR2 is LQKENI. V was pared by 6 bases and J by 4 bases, with 16 bases between. CDR3 nucleotides: TGTGCCAGCTCTTTAGCACTAGCCGATTACAATGAGCAGTTCTTC. It is translated as CASSLALADYNEQFF. The full variable domain, completed using reference TRBV18 and TRBJ2-1, is NAGVMQNPRHLVRRRGQEARLRCSPMKGHSHVYWYRQLPEEGLKFMVYLQKENIIDESGMPKERFSAEFPKEGPSILRIQQVVRGDSAAYFCASSLALADYNEQFFGPGTRLTVL.

This clonotype turned up a few times. The V call is TRBV11-2, the J call TRBJ1-1, with D hard to call. The germline V gene encodes CDR1 SGHAT and CDR2 FQNNGV. V gave up 1 base and J gave up 7 bases, with 16 bases separating them. The CDR3 is 15 residues long. CDR3 sequence reads: CASSLGDSSLVEAFF. CDR3 nucleotides: TGTGCCAGCAGCTTAGGAGACTCGAGCTTGGTTGAAGCTTTCTTT.

V and J are TRBV20-1 and TRBJ2-7; D is ambiguous. This CDR3 has 12 residues. Germline CDR1 reads DFQATT; CDR2 reads SNEGSKA (reference sequence). Between the trimmed V and J ends, which lost 2 bases and 3 bases, there was a span of 8 bases. In DNA form, the CDR3 reads TGCAGTGCTAGACCCCGGTACTACGAGCAGTACTTC. Translating it yields CSARPRYYEQYF.

This clonotype was detected a few times. The rearrangement uses TRBV27 and TRBJ2-7; 9 bases match TRBD1. The V segment lost 4 bases and the J segment 3 bases; nucleotides outside the gene matches: 4. CDR3 length: 14 amino acids. The V gene's germline CDR1 is MNHEY and CDR2 SMNVEV (reference sequence). The CDR3 loop reads CASSSRDRDYEQYF. The CDR3 DNA follows: TGTGCCAGCAGTTCCCGGGACAGGGACTACGAGCAGTACTTC.

The chain carries TRBV7-2 and TRBJ1-2, with TRBD1 identical over 7 bases. The junction had 6 bases not matched to a gene; V was cut back by 4 bases and J by 7 bases. Germline CDR1 is SGHTA and CDR2 is FQGNSA. The CDR3 totals 13 residues. This CDR3 reads CASSSTGPLGYTF. The CDR3 DNA reads TGTGCCAGCAGCTCGACAGGGCCTCTTGGCTACACCTTC.

This clonotype was seen a few times. The chain has TRBV6-2 or TRBV6-3 and TRBJ1-5, with D hard to call. Germline-derived CDR1 and CDR2 are MNHEY and SVGEGT. The V gene lost 4 bases and the J gene lost 3 bases, with 13 bases spanning the gap. This CDR3 has 15 residues. Here the CDR3 reads CASSLAGRDNQPQHF. In DNA, the CDR3 is TGTGCCAGCAGTTTAGCCGGACGGGACAATCAGCCCCAGCATTTT.

The V call is TRBV29-1, the J call TRBJ1-2; D is ambiguous. The V and J ends lost 3 bases and 4 bases respectively, with 12 bases between them. The CDR3 totals 13 residues. The germline CDR1 and CDR2 sequences are SQVTM and ANQGSEA. The DNA for the CDR3 is TGCAGCGTTGAGTCCGGGGTTGGCTATGGCTACACCTTC. This codes for CSVESGVGYGYTF.

The V and J genes are TRBV21-1 and TRBJ1-1; the D segment call TRBD1 is taken from the table without a DNA check. TRBV21-1 counts as a pseudogene. The CDR3 runs to 14 residues. The CDR3 here is CASSKIEQGVGAFF. The CDR3 DNA sequence: TGTGCCAGCAGCAAAATCGAACAGGGAGTTGGAGCTTTCTTT.

This sequence joins TRBV2 and TRBJ1-1; D gene uncertain. The CDR3 is made up of 12 amino acids. Germline assignment: CDR1 SNHLY and CDR2 FYNNEI. With 6 bases removed from V and 4 bases from J, the gap between germline ends came to 9 bases. Here the CDR3 DNA reads TGTGCCAGCAGCGACCTGGGCACTGAAGCTTTCTTT. Its protein is CASSDLGTEAFF.

Only a few counts were recorded for this clonotype. This chain joins TRBV6-1 and TRBJ2-2; tentatively, D is TRBD2 (5 bases). The CDR3 is 18 residues long. V was trimmed by 0 bases and J by 3 bases, leaving 17 bases between them. The V gene's germline CDR1 is MNHNS and CDR2 SASEGT. The CDR3 bases are TGTGCCAGCAGTGAAGCAAGGAGGACCGGGTGGGACACCGGGGAGCTGTTTTTT. Amino acid sequence: CASSEARRTGWDTGELFF.